This T cell receptor beta chain comes out of a study of Ad26.COV2.S vaccination and SARS-CoV-2 variants. Study in general: Intramuscular Ad26.COV2.S doses were given once or twice, 56 days apart.

Profiling relied on immunoSEQ multiplex PCR, and the TCRdb table lists in-frame clones only, not all of them. This sample has 400,000 to 500,000 clones; 89% occur once, and the top ten carry 2.5%. Study outcomes and limitations: Non-spike TCR breadth showed similarity between vaccine and placebo recipients.

Treatment reported: around 19 received Ad26.COV2.S at low or high dose, single or two shots; 5 received placebo; per-sample allocation not given. It was on day 63 after the first vaccine or placebo injection that samples were taken. This clone is a singleton in its sample. Its antigen is not known. V lost 2 bases and J 3 bases, leaving 14 bases between the germline ends. CDR1 MNHEY and CDR2 SVGAGI come from the germline V gene. The CDR3 is made up of 15 amino acids. The V gene is TRBV6-5, the J gene TRBJ2-7; D is perhaps TRBD2 (6 bases). The receptor was derived from a person aged 18-65 years who received the Ad26.COV2.S COVID-19 vaccine or a placebo. Sequencing was performed on peripheral blood, taken in a trial of Ad26.COV2.S vaccine versus placebo. The CDR3 here is CASSYEAGTFYEQYV. The CDR3 coding sequence is TGTGCCAGCAGTTACGAGGCGGGGACTTTCTACGAGCAGTACGTC.